Sequencing of this TCR beta chain was carried out in a study of shared clonotypes between healthy human individuals. Study background: Three plates were used per donor for CD4 naive, three for CD4 memory, two for CD8 naive and one for CD8 memory.

Points on this clone: No antigen is known for it.

Original methodology: Sequence data from immunoSEQ were junction-only and lacked quality scores; consequently, filtering differed. The data were produced by immunoSEQ multiplex PCR, yet TCRdb's version contains in-frame clones alone and is incomplete. Clone size and the V and J calls come from that table; the DNA yielded D and trimming. This sample has about 2 million clones, with over 85% found just once. The V and J ends lost 5 bases and 7 bases respectively, with 15 bases between them. This CDR3 comprises 14 residues. Germline V gives CDR1 PRHDT, CDR2 FYEKMQ (reference sequence). CD45RO-negative, CCR7-positively selected cells formed the naive CD8 fraction, excluding terminally differentiated effector memory CD45RA+ cells. Findings of the study overall: A generally larger estimated richness was seen in naive subsets than in memory subsets. Non-shared clonotypes had lower generation probabilities than clonotypes shared by all four sorted-subset donors.

This TCR derives from a man in his late teens or twenties in good health. The gene calls are TRBV13 and TRBJ2-1; perhaps TRBD1 as D (6 bases). Sequenced sample: naive CD8+ T cells sorted from blood. The CDR3 reads CASSPMTGRNEQFF. The CDR3 DNA reads as TGTGCCAGCAGCCCCATGACAGGTCGGAATGAGCAGTTCTTC.